The 19 T cell receptor beta chains below were found in one sample sequenced in a study of regulatory T cells in long-lasting Graves disease. Arm-PCR of CDR3 regions and iRepertoire HTBI primers were used to build TCR beta libraries. Each CDR3 protein gets one entry after TCRdb re-called the multiplex PCR reads with MiXCR. Of under 700,000 distinct CDR3 sequences in the sample, roughly a sixth were seen once. Time point indicated: newly diagnosed GD, antithyroid drugs for less than 3 months. After RNA was extracted from PBMCs, the TCR library was made from it. The data also belong to a second study, concerning T cells in Graves' hyperthyroidism and ophthalmopathy.

Sequences were derived from peripheral blood mononuclear cells (PBMCs), sampled at new diagnosis, from a patient treated with antithyroid drugs. All receptors derive from a woman aged 35-65 years with Graves disease.

In its sample, this clonotype was seen a few times. The rearrangement uses TRBV20-1 and TRBJ2-2; 15 nucleotides match TRBD2. This CDR3 is built from 18 residues. Germline values: CDR1 DFQATT, CDR2 SNEGSKA (reference sequence). With 4 bases clipped from V and 1 base from J, the junction kept 7 bases outside the gene matches. Written as DNA, the CDR3 is TGCAGTGCTACCTCCGGGACTAGCGGGGGGTTGAACACCGGGGAGCTGTTTTTT. It encodes CSATSGTSGGLNTGELFF.

This clonotype was detected only a few times. The chain uses TRBV10-2 and TRBJ2-7, with TRBD1 identical over 8 bases. This CDR3 has 15 residues. Germline V gene data show CDR1 as WSHSY and CDR2 as SAAADI. The V segment lost 4 bases and the J segment 4 bases; nucleotides outside the gene matches: 9. In nucleotides, the CDR3 is TGCGCCAGCAGTGGCGACAGGGGAGGAGGTTACGAGCAGTACTTC. Translated, it gives CASSGDRGGGYEQYF.

V is TRBV9 and J is TRBJ2-3, with D possibly matching TRBD2 (6 bases). CDR3 length: 17 amino acids. CDR1 and CDR2 (germline): SGDLS, YYNGEE. V gave up 4 bases and J gave up 2 bases, with 20 bases separating them. CDR3 nucleotides: TGTGCCAGCAGCCCTCGAGCTGGACTACTACTCACAGATACGCAGTATTTT. Its protein is CASSPRAGLLLTDTQYF.

V gene TRBV4-1 combines with J gene TRBJ1-1; D remains unclear. Per the germline V gene, CDR1 is MGHRA and CDR2 is YSYEKL. The CDR3 has 16 amino acids. The ends were cut back, 2 bases at V and 2 bases at J, with 15 bases in the middle. The DNA for the CDR3 is TGCGCCAGCAGCCAATCTCTTATAGAAAAAAACACTGAAGCTTTCTTT. The encoded protein is CASSQSLIEKNTEAFF.

The rearrangement joins TRBV24-1 to TRBJ1-2; 8 bases fit TRBD1. The CDR3 totals 13 residues. V shed 7 bases, J shed 5 bases, and the junction held 5 bases outside the gene matches. The germline V gene encodes CDR1 KGHDR and CDR2 SFDVKD. CDR3 amino acids: CATRQGQGYGYTF. The CDR3 coding sequence is TGTGCCACCAGACAAGGACAGGGATATGGCTACACCTTC.

The CDR3 is CSARDEATTNEKLFF. DNA for the CDR3: TGCAGTGCTAGAGATGAGGCAACTACTAATGAAAAACTGTTTTTT. The chain links TRBV20-1 to TRBJ1-4; no clear D gene. Germline V gene sequence: CDR1 DFQATT, CDR2 SNEGSKA (reference sequence). V lost 0 bases, J lost 2 bases, and 10 bases lay in between. This CDR3 spans 15 amino acids.

This clonotype was counted once. Given a much more abundant clone one base away, this may be a read error. V and J are TRBV6-1 and TRBJ2-1; 9 nucleotides agree with TRBD2. There are 16 residues in the CDR3. V lost 6 bases and J lost 8; bases outside the gene matches: 14. Germline V gives CDR1 MNHNS, CDR2 SASEGT. The CDR3 DNA reads as TGTGCCAGCAGGCCGCGCCGGACTAGCGAGGCCCATGAGCAGTTCTTC. This sequence encodes CASRPRRTSEAHEQFF.

This clonotype occurred a few times. CDR3 DNA sequence: TGTGCCAGCAGCTCCGGGACTAGCGGGGGATTCGAGACCCAGTACTTC. It is translated as CASSSGTSGGFETQYF. The V call is TRBV13, the J call TRBJ2-5, with 14 positions matching TRBD2. The CDR3 is 16 amino acids. In germline, CDR1 is PRHDT, CDR2 FYEKMQ (reference sequence). With 4 bases clipped from V and 5 bases from J, the junction kept 6 bases outside the gene matches.

This clonotype was counted many times. The rearrangement links TRBV7-2 to TRBJ1-1, with TRBD1 as a possible D gene (5 bases). From germline, CDR1 is SGHTA and CDR2 FQGNSA. Trimming took 7 bases from V and 0 from J, leaving 15 bases between them. The CDR3 has 15 amino acids. Here the CDR3 reads CASNPGFPLNTEAFF. CDR3 in DNA: TGTGCCAGCAACCCAGGGTTCCCCCTGAACACTGAAGCTTTCTTT.

This clonotype was recorded a few times. At one of its ends the junction is not consistent with the germline gene, which may arise from a read error. This CDR3 reads CTSSFQGAGGNTIYF. The CDR3 DNA sequence: TGTACCAGCAGTTTTCAGGGGGCAGGTGGAAACACCATATATTTT. The chain joins TRBV28 to TRBJ1-3; TRBD1 agrees at 8 bases. The CDR3 covers 15 residues. The germline CDR1 and CDR2 sequences are MDHEN and SYDVKM. The complete variable domain, with remaining parts taken from reference TRBV28 and TRBJ1-3, reads DVKVTQSSRYLVKRTGEKVFLECVQDMDHENMFWYRQDPGLGLRLIYFSYDVKMKEKGDIPEGYSVSREKKERFSLILESASTNQTSMYLCTSSFQGAGGNTIYFGEGSWLTVV.

This clonotype has only a few counts. V and J are TRBV19 and TRBJ2-7; D gene uncertain. The CDR3 is 14 amino acids. Per germline, CDR1 LNHDA and CDR2 SQIVND (reference sequence). Between the trimmed V and J ends, which lost 1 base and 2 bases, there was a span of 9 bases. The CDR3 region is CASSIVSRPYEQYF. CDR3 nucleotides: TGTGCCAGTAGTATAGTGAGTCGCCCCTACGAGCAGTACTTC.

This clonotype was seen at least ten times. The chain links TRBV5-1 to TRBJ2-7; D is unclear. Germline lookup yields CDR1 SGHRS and CDR2 YFSETQ. The V gene lost 4 bases and the J gene lost 5 bases, with 13 bases spanning the gap. The CDR3 has 13 amino acids. The CDR3 nucleotides read TGCGCCAGCAGCGCGGACGTATGGGACGAGCAGTACTTC. Its translation: CASSADVWDEQYF.

This clonotype was counted at least ten times. The CDR3 region is CASSDDREGTEAFF. CDR3 nucleotide sequence: TGTGCCAGCAGCGACGACAGGGAGGGCACTGAAGCTTTCTTT. The chain has TRBV7-3 and TRBJ1-1; 7 bases fit TRBD1. There are 14 residues in the CDR3. With 5 bases clipped from V and 4 bases from J, the junction kept 7 bases outside the gene matches. Per germline, CDR1 SGHTA and CDR2 FQGTGA.

This clonotype occurred many times. This chain links TRBV29-1 with TRBJ2-3, with D perhaps assigned TRBD1 or TRBD2 (5 bases each). The V end was cut by 4 bases, the J end by 2 bases, with 13 bases between. The CDR3 sequence is 14 residues long. CDR1 SQVTM and CDR2 ANQGSEA come from the germline V gene. In nucleotides, the CDR3 is TGCAGCGTTGGGGGACGGCAGTCCACAGATACGCAGTATTTT. Protein: CSVGGRQSTDTQYF.

This clonotype was recorded many times. CDR3 nucleotide sequence: TGCAGTGCTAGAGCGGGGGGGTCGGTCGGGGAGCTGTTTTTT. It specifies CSARAGGSVGELFF. This sequence joins TRBV20-1 and TRBJ2-2; 8 nucleotides align to TRBD2. This CDR3 is built from 14 residues. With 1 base clipped from V and 7 bases from J, the junction kept 5 bases outside the gene matches. Germline values: CDR1 DFQATT, CDR2 SNEGSKA (reference sequence).

Many counts were recorded for this clonotype. This chain uses TRBV5-1 with TRBJ2-1, with 7 bases that match TRBD1. The CDR3 has 16 amino acids. Germline V lookup: CDR1 SGHRS, CDR2 YFSETQ. V trimming: 4 bases; J trimming: 5 bases; junction bases outside the gene matches: 12. CDR3 protein: CASSELGQVFDNEQFF. The CDR3 DNA reads as TGCGCCAGCAGCGAGCTCGGACAGGTCTTCGACAATGAGCAGTTCTTC. Full variable domain (missing parts from reference TRBV5-1 and TRBJ2-1): KAGVTQTPRYLIKTRGQQVTLSCSPISGHRSVSWYQQTPGQGLQFLFEYFSETQRNKGNFPGRFSGRQFSNSRSEMNVSTLELGDSALYLCASSELGQVFDNEQFFGPGTRLTVL.

This clonotype has more than one count but fewer than ten. The chain links TRBV19 to TRBJ1-5; possibly TRBD1 for D (5 bases). Germline CDR1 is LNHDA and CDR2 is SQIVND (reference sequence). Trimming removed 6 bases at V and 3 bases at J, with 18 bases between. CDR3 length equals 16 residues. In DNA form, the CDR3 reads TGTGCCAGTAGAGCAAACAGGCAACCCCTCAATCAGCCCCAGCATTTT. This encodes CASRANRQPLNQPQHF.

This clonotype has a count of ten or more. This chain joins TRBV12-3 or TRBV12-4 and TRBJ2-1; either TRBD1 or TRBD2 may supply D (5 bases each). This CDR3 contains 15 residues. V was clipped by 7 bases and J by 4 bases, with 17 bases between them. CDR3 sequence reads: CASTTEGSEYNEQFF. The CDR3 DNA is TGTGCCAGCACCACAGAGGGGTCCGAATACAATGAGCAGTTCTTC.

The gene calls are TRBV20-1 and TRBJ2-5; 8 nucleotides match TRBD2. This CDR3 comprises 15 residues. CDR1 and CDR2 (germline): DFQATT, SNEGSKA (reference sequence). The V gene end was trimmed by 3 bases and the J gene end by 2 bases; junction bases not matched to a gene: 8. The CDR3 protein is CSASNPGGLQETQYF. CDR3 DNA sequence: TGCAGTGCTAGTAATCCGGGGGGGCTTCAAGAGACCCAGTACTTC.